The clone carrying this TCR beta chain came up a few times. This specimen belongs to a study of T-cell reconstitution after alpha-beta-depleted transplantation in children. Between the trimmed V and J ends, which lost 2 bases and 0 bases, there was a span of 11 bases. The CDR3 length is 17 residues. Germline V gene sequence: CDR1 SGHVS, CDR2 FQNEAQ. As it was prepared, the TCRbeta library received unique molecular identifiers. TCRdb re-derived calls from the PCR reads in MiXCR, one entry per CDR3 protein. The sample comprises more than 450,000 distinct CDR3 sequences, 18% of which are singletons, and 3.3% rests with the top ten.

The chain has TRBV7-8 and TRBJ2-6; D is undetermined. Material: PBMCs from the stem cell graft donor, obtained from the stem cell graft. The clonotype was recovered from a human donor who donated a stem cell graft to a child with acute lymphoblastic leukemia. The CDR3 DNA sequence: TGTGCCAGCAGCTTATCGCACGTAGTCTCTGGGGCCAACGTCCTGACTTTC. It codes for CASSLSHVVSGANVLTF. The variable domain in full, completed from reference TRBV7-8 and TRBJ2-6, reads GAGVSQSPRYKVAKRGQDVALRCDPISGHVSLFWYQQALGQGPEFLTYFQNEAQLDKSGLPSDRFFAERPEGSVSTLKIQRTQQEDSAVYLCASSLSHVVSGANVLTFGAGSRLTVL.